Following are 2 T cell receptor beta chains from one sample sequenced in a study of blood T cell repertoires in COVID-19. Generated by immunoSEQ multiplex PCR, the TCRdb table keeps only in-frame clones and is missing some. The data show fewer than 250,000 clones, 84% seen once. Specimen: PBMCs or T cells enriched from blood (not recorded which). Receptor source: a woman aged 40 to 49 who had recovered from COVID-19.

V and J are TRBV11-2 and TRBJ2-3, with D hard to call. V lost 3 bases and J lost 5, with 9 bases in between. Germline V lookup: CDR1 SGHAT, CDR2 FQNNGV. The CDR3 has 13 residues. DNA of the CDR3: TGTGCCAGCAGCTTCACGAGGCAAGATACGCAGTATTTT. Protein: CASSFTRQDTQYF.

V is TRBV7-2 and J is TRBJ1-1; TRBD1 aligns across 7 bases. The CDR3 loop spans 14 amino acids. V was pared by 5 bases and J by 0 bases, with 3 bases of the junction left unmatched. Germline CDR1 and CDR2: SGHTA and FQGNSA. The CDR3 protein is CASSRGQMNTEAFF. The CDR3 DNA reads as TGTGCCAGCAGCCGGGGACAGATGAACACTGAAGCTTTCTTT.